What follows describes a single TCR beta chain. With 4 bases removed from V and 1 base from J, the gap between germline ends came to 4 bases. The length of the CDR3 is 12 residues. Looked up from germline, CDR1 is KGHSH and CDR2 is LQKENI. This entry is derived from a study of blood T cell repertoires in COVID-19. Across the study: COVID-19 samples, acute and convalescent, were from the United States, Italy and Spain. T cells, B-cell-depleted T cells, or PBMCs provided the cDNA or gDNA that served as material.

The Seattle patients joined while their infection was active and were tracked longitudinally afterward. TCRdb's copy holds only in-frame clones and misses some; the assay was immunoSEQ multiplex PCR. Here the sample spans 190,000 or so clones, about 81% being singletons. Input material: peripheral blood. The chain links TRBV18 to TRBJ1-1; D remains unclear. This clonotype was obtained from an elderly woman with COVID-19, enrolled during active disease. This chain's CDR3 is CASSLANTEAFF. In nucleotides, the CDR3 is TGTGCCAGCTCACTGGCGAACACTGAAGCTTTCTTT.